This T cell receptor beta chain was observed in a study of CD8 T cells in Susac syndrome. Background on the study: Each patient with Susac syndrome, at the time of blood draw, was therapy-naive, on corticosteroids, or on intravenous immunoglobulin alone. General observations from the study: No clonal expansion appeared among CD4+ T cells in Susac patients.

Sequencing targeted TCR beta in T cells from blood (CD8+ and CD4+). The J segment lost 4 bases and the V segment lost 4 bases, leaving 4 bases of the junction unmatched. This CDR3 is 16 amino acids long. For this clonotype: Its matching antigen is unknown.

RNA amounts of roughly 0.5 to 1 ug underwent reverse transcription with random hexamers. Amplification of TCR beta CDR3 spanned 54 Vbeta and 13 Jbeta via immunoSEQ multiplex PCR. MiXCR was run by TCRdb on the immunoSEQ multiplex PCR reads, yielding one entry per CDR3 protein. The sample carries hundreds of thousands of distinct CDR3 sequences, about 94% recorded once. The sample consisted of CD4+ T cells from PBMCs. The receptor's source is a human donor with Susac syndrome. The chain carries TRBV12-3 or TRBV12-4 and TRBJ2-2; TRBD2 aligns across 12 bases. The CDR3 here is CASSSGLAGLTGELFF. The CDR3 DNA reads TGTGCCAGCAGTTCGGGACTAGCGGGCCTCACCGGGGAGCTGTTTTTT.